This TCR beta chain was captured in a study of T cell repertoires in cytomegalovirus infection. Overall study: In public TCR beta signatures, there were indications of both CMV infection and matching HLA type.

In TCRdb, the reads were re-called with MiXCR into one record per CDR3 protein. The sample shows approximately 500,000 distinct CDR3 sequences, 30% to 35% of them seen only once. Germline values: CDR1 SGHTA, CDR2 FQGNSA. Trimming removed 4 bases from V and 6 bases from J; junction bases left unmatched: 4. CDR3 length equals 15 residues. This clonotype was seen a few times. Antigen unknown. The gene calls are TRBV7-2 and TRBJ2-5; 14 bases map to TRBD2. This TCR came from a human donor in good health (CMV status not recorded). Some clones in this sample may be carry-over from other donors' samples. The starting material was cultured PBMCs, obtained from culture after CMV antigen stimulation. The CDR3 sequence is CASSWGLAGAKTQYF. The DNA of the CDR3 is TGTGCCAGCAGCTGGGGACTAGCGGGAGCGAAGACCCAGTACTTC.